This T cell receptor (beta chain) was obtained from a study of OX40 agonist ivuxolimab in advanced cancers. The germline V gene encodes CDR1 PRHDT and CDR2 FYEKMQ (reference sequence). The CDR3 is 14 amino acids. V trimming: 7 bases; J trimming: 4 bases; junction bases outside the gene matches: 10. Measured with immunoSEQ multiplex PCR; TCRdb has only the in-frame clones, and not every one. Counted here are some 70,000 clones, approximately 91% occurring once; the ten biggest clones make up about 2%. The sample in question was CD4+ or CD8+ T cells sorted from blood, obtained in a trial of the OX40 agonist ivuxolimab. This chain connects TRBV13 to TRBJ2-7; 7 bases are a match to TRBD2. This clonotype was sampled from an adult with an advanced solid tumor such as melanoma, head and neck, liver or kidney cancer. The CDR3 spells CASTPPGLPYEQYF. DNA of the CDR3: TGTGCCAGCACTCCGCCGGGACTACCTTACGAGCAGTACTTC.